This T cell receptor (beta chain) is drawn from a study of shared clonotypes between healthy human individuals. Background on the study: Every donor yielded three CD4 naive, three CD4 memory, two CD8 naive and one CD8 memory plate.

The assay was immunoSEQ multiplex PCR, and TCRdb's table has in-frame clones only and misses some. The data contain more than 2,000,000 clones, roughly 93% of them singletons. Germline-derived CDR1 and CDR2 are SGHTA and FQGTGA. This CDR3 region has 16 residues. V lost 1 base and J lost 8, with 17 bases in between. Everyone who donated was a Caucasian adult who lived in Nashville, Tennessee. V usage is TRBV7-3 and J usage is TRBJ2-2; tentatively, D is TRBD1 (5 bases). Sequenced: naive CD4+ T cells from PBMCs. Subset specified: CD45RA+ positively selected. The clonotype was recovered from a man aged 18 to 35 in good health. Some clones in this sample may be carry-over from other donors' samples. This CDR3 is CASSLNGPGIRGELFF. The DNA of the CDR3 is TGTGCCAGCAGCTTAAACGGCCCAGGGATCCGTGGGGAGCTGTTTTTT.